Following are 25 T cell receptor beta chains from one sample sequenced in a study of cytomegalovirus exposure and HLA in healthy donors. The PCR was carried out with 60 Vbeta primers and 13 Jbeta primers. This table comes from immunoSEQ multiplex PCR, and its TCRdb copy is limited to in-frame clones, with some not included. The sample holds roughly 93,000 clones; about 70% are singletons and the top ten take about 3%. The sample consisted of PBMCs. The receptors here all came from a man aged 40-50 years in good health and CMV-seronegative.

This sequence joins TRBV5-6 and TRBJ2-5; TRBD1 matches 7 bases. The V gene's germline CDR1 is SGHDT and CDR2 YYEEEE. The CDR3 spans 15 residues. V trimming: 4 bases; J trimming: 5 bases; junction bases outside the gene matches: 11. In nucleotides, the CDR3 is TGTGCCAGCAGCCAGGTGGGGACAGAGGTGGAGACCCAGTACTTC. This encodes CASSQVGTEVETQYF.

This clone was picked up one time. The V call is TRBV6-4, the J call TRBJ2-5; TRBD1 aligns across 9 bases. The junction had 10 bases not matched to a gene; V was cut back by 10 bases and J by 4 bases. CDR1 and CDR2 (germline): MRHNA, SNTAGT. This CDR3 spans 14 amino acids. The CDR3 reads CAIMGDRVVETQYF. CDR3 in DNA: TGTGCCATCATGGGGGACAGGGTAGTAGAGACCCAGTACTTC.

The rearrangement joins TRBV4-1 to TRBJ2-5; possible D gene TRBD1, 5 bases. In germline, CDR1 is MGHRA, CDR2 YSYEKL. The V gene lost 0 bases and the J gene lost 5 bases, with 13 bases spanning the gap. The CDR3 totals 15 residues. The CDR3 sequence: CASSQDGWGRETQYF. In DNA, the CDR3 is TGCGCCAGCAGCCAAGATGGGTGGGGCCGGGAGACCCAGTACTTC.

The chain has TRBV29-1 and TRBJ2-3; 8 bases align to TRBD2. The length of the CDR3 is 15 residues. Germline values: CDR1 SQVTM, CDR2 ANQGSEA. The V gene end was trimmed by 6 bases and the J gene end by 2 bases; junction bases not matched to a gene: 10. Here the CDR3 reads CSVRHGGGTTDTQYF. For the CDR3, the DNA is TGCAGCGTCCGCCATGGCGGGGGGACCACAGATACGCAGTATTTT.

V gene TRBV6-4 combines with J gene TRBJ2-6, with a tentative D call TRBD2 (5 bases). The germline V gene encodes CDR1 MRHNA and CDR2 SNTAGT. The CDR3 runs to 17 residues. The V and J ends lost 0 bases and 0 bases respectively, with 9 bases between them. Written as DNA, the CDR3 is TGTGCCAGCAGTGACTCAATGGGAGTCTCTGGGGCCAACGTCCTGACTTTC. Encoded protein: CASSDSMGVSGANVLTF.

The chain is built from TRBV5-1 and TRBJ2-5, with TRBD1 matching over 8 bases. Matching the DNA end better, TRBJ2-7 makes the J call doubtful. The CDR3 runs 17 residues. CDR1 is SGHRS, CDR2 YFSETQ, per germline. CDR3 residues: CASSLEGQTGVPYEQYF. The CDR3 bases are TGCGCCAGCAGCTTGGAGGGCCAGACAGGGGTACCCTACGAGCAGTACTTC.

The J gene is TRBJ2-6, the V gene TRBV28; TRBD2 is a possible D gene (6 bases). Germline lookup yields CDR1 MDHEN and CDR2 SYDVKM. The CDR3 runs 16 residues. V was trimmed by 3 bases and J by 4 bases, leaving 13 bases between them. CDR3 sequence (DNA): TGTGCCAGCAGTTTGGGGGAGGTAGCCGGGGCCAACGTCCTGACTTTC. Its translation: CASSLGEVAGANVLTF.

The rearrangement uses TRBV6-5 and TRBJ2-7, with 12 bases fitting TRBD1. V trimming: 10 bases; J trimming: 7 bases; junction bases outside the gene matches: 11. Germline V gives CDR1 MNHEY, CDR2 SVGAGI. The CDR3 is made up of 14 amino acids. The CDR3 sequence is CATKGTGGLWEQYF. The CDR3 DNA follows: TGTGCCACTAAAGGGACAGGGGGCTTGTGGGAGCAGTACTTC.

The chain couples TRBV27 to TRBJ1-2, with D possibly matching TRBD1 (6 bases). The CDR3 is 13 residues long. V was trimmed by 3 bases and J by 3 bases, leaving 8 bases between them. The germline gives CDR1 MNHEY, CDR2 SMNVEV (reference sequence). CDR3 sequence: CASSFAGDYGYTF. CDR3 nucleotides: TGTGCCAGCAGTTTTGCAGGGGACTATGGCTACACCTTC.

J is TRBJ2-3 and V is TRBV29-1; TRBD2 agrees at 9 bases. CDR3 length equals 12 residues. The J segment lost 9 bases and the V segment lost 6 bases, leaving 7 bases of the junction unmatched. Germline assignment: CDR1 SQVTM and CDR2 ANQGSEA. CDR3 sequence (DNA): TGCAGCGTCCGACTAGCGGCGGAGACGCAGTATTTT. This gives the protein CSVRLAAETQYF.

The gene calls are TRBV5-6 and TRBJ1-1; D unclear. Trimming shortened V by 0 bases and J by 1 base, and 13 bases separated the two germline ends. Germline V lookup: CDR1 SGHDT, CDR2 YYEEEE. The CDR3 extends over 16 amino acids. The CDR3 DNA reads as TGTGCCAGCAGCTTGGGGTGGGGAGAGGGGAACACTGAAGCTTTCTTT. This translates into CASSLGWGEGNTEAFF.

The chain carries TRBV7-3 and TRBJ2-3; D is undetermined. This CDR3 region has 13 residues. Trimming stripped 2 bases from V and 4 bases from J, with 7 bases between. Germline values: CDR1 SGHTA, CDR2 FQGTGA. The CDR3 region has the DNA TGTGCCAGCAGCTTAGGCGGCTCAGATACGCAGTATTTT. Amino acid sequence: CASSLGGSDTQYF.

This clone came up once. This chain uses TRBV7-8 with TRBJ2-2; 9 bases match TRBD1. The CDR3 contains 18 residues. V shed 7 bases and J 4 bases; nucleotides not matched to a gene: 16. CDR1 and CDR2 (germline): SGHVS, FQNEAQ. CDR3 amino acids: CASTPTRTGAIPTGELFF. Here the CDR3 DNA reads TGTGCCAGCACCCCTACACGGACAGGGGCGATACCCACCGGGGAGCTGTTTTTT. Full variable domain (missing parts from reference TRBV7-8 and TRBJ2-2): GAGVSQSPRYKVAKRGQDVALRCDPISGHVSLFWYQQALGQGPEFLTYFQNEAQLDKSGLPSDRFFAERPEGSVSTLKIQRTQQEDSAVYLCASTPTRTGAIPTGELFFGEGSRLTVL.

This chain uses TRBV6-5 with TRBJ1-1, with a tentative D call TRBD1 (5 bases). CDR1 is MNHEY, CDR2 SVGAGI, per germline. CDR3 size: 13 residues. V dropped 6 bases and J dropped 3 bases, with 11 bases sitting between them. The CDR3 DNA follows: TGTGCCAGCAGGGGACTCACGGACACTGAAGCTTTCTTT. Protein product: CASRGLTDTEAFF.

The chain couples TRBV6-6 to TRBJ2-1; D remains unclear. Germline loops: CDR1 MNHNY, CDR2 SVGAGI (reference sequence). The germline V and J ends were trimmed by 10 bases and 0 bases, with 10 bases remaining between them. The CDR3 extends over 13 amino acids. Here the CDR3 reads CATQAPSYNEQFF. As DNA, the CDR3 is TGTGCCACTCAGGCCCCCTCCTACAATGAGCAGTTCTTC.

The chain carries TRBV11-3 and TRBJ1-1; tentatively, D is TRBD1 (5 bases). Germline V lookup: CDR1 SGHNT, CDR2 YENEEA. The CDR3 totals 14 residues. Trimming removed 4 bases at V and 1 base at J, with 10 bases between. The CDR3, as DNA: TGTGCCAGCAGCTCTCACACAGGGAACACTGAAGCTTTCTTT. As protein: CASSSHTGNTEAFF.

The chain couples TRBV9 to TRBJ1-2, with 11 bases that match TRBD1. With 4 bases clipped from V and 4 bases from J, the junction kept 3 bases outside the gene matches. This CDR3 is 14 amino acids long. Per the germline V gene, CDR1 is SGDLS and CDR2 is YYNGEE. The CDR3 here is CASSPGTGGYGYTF. The CDR3 nucleotides read TGTGCCAGCAGCCCGGGGACAGGGGGCTATGGCTACACCTTC.

V is TRBV10-3 and J is TRBJ2-1, with unresolved D. CDR3 length equals 12 residues. CDR1 is ENHRY, CDR2 SYGVKD, per germline. V lost 1 base and J lost 9, with 7 bases in between. The CDR3 region has the DNA TGTGCCATCAGTGAGTTGTCGAGTGAGCAGTTCTTC. This codes for CAISELSSEQFF.

This clone came up a few times. The genes are TRBV5-1 and TRBJ1-2; D not resolved. This CDR3 is 13 amino acids long. V was cut by 2 bases and J by 4 bases, with 9 bases left in between. Germline V lookup: CDR1 SGHRS, CDR2 YFSETQ. The CDR3 region is CASSFEGPYGYTF. CDR3 bases: TGCGCCAGCAGCTTTGAGGGTCCCTATGGCTACACCTTC.

The chain has TRBV4-2 and TRBJ1-2; the match to TRBD1 covers 9 bases. Losses at the gene ends were 3 bases for V and 6 bases for J; bases not matched to a gene: 11. Looked up from germline, CDR1 is LGHNA and CDR2 is YNFKEQ. This CDR3 has 16 amino acids. DNA of the CDR3: TGTGCCAGCAGCCACCCCCGGGACAGGGAGAAGGATGGCTACACCTTC. Amino acids: CASSHPRDREKDGYTF.

The V call is TRBV27, the J call TRBJ2-6; D is unclear. The CDR3 extends over 14 amino acids. Germline CDR1 reads MNHEY; CDR2 reads SMNVEV (reference sequence). Trimming stripped 5 bases from V and 0 bases from J, with 5 bases between. For the CDR3, the DNA is TGTGCCAGCAGTCCCCGCTCTGGGGCCAACGTCCTGACTTTC. It encodes CASSPRSGANVLTF.

The V call is TRBV14, the J call TRBJ1-6, with 7 bases fitting TRBD1. V lost 4 bases and J lost 9; bases outside the gene matches: 3. Per germline, CDR1 SGHDN and CDR2 FVKESK. This CDR3 spans 13 amino acids. The chain's CDR3 is CASSPGQFSPLHF. The CDR3 coding sequence is TGTGCCAGCAGCCCGGGACAGTTTTCACCCCTCCACTTT.

V and J are TRBV6-4 and TRBJ2-2; 12 bases align to TRBD2. CDR3 length: 17 amino acids. J was trimmed by 0 bases and V by 3 bases; bases with no gene match: 2. Per the germline V gene, CDR1 is MRHNA and CDR2 is SNTAGT. CDR3 loop: CASSELAGGANTGELFF. CDR3 coding DNA: TGTGCCAGCAGTGAACTAGCGGGGGGAGCGAACACCGGGGAGCTGTTTTTT.

J is TRBJ1-1 and V is TRBV6-5; D not resolved. Trimming left V 2 bases short and J 0 bases short, with 4 bases between. The CDR3 spans 13 residues. Per the germline V gene, CDR1 is MNHEY and CDR2 is SVGAGI. Here the CDR3 DNA reads TGTGCCAGCAGTTACGAGGTGAACACTGAAGCTTTCTTT. This gives the protein CASSYEVNTEAFF.

This sequence joins TRBV5-6 and TRBJ2-2, with 9 bases matching TRBD2. The length of the CDR3 is 17 residues. Germline trimming cut 5 bases from V and 5 bases from J; bases unmatched to any gene: 13. CDR1 SGHDT and CDR2 YYEEEE come from the germline V gene. CDR3 protein: CASRPTTLAGRTGELFF. In nucleotides, the CDR3 is TGTGCCAGCAGGCCAACGACCCTAGCGGGGAGAACCGGGGAGCTGTTTTTT.